Shown below are 20 T cell receptor beta chains from a single sample sequenced in a study of shared clonotypes between healthy human individuals (dated by TCRdb to about 2020). Receptors were amplified or captured by the immunoSEQ multiplex PCR assay. The table was pulled from immuneACCESS by TCRdb, which kept in-frame rearrangements only. Such tables lose some clones; where checked, under half of the loss comes from unresolved V genes, and the rest has no known cause. The sample table contains fewer than 1.4 million clones; only one count was recorded for around 78% of them. Under 0.8% of the sample rests with the top ten. Sample: memory CD4+ T cells from PBMCs. The cell subset or site label on this specimen signifies: CD45RA-negative fraction. Every receptor here comes from a man younger than 30 in good health. Some clones in this sample may be carry-over from other donors' samples.

The J gene is TRBJ1-1, the V gene TRBV5-6, with D possibly being TRBD1 (5 bases). Looked up from germline, CDR1 is SGHDT and CDR2 is YYEEEE. This CDR3 comprises 17 residues. V was trimmed by 4 bases and J by 1 base, leaving 20 bases between them. CDR3 protein: CASSRWGLGKENTEAFF. In nucleotides, the CDR3 is TGTGCCAGCAGCCGCTGGGGGTTGGGCAAAGAGAACACTGAAGCTTTCTTT.

V is TRBV19 and J is TRBJ2-6; no firm D call. Trimming removed 3 bases from V and 0 bases from J, with 12 bases in between. This CDR3 comprises 17 residues. From germline, CDR1 is LNHDA and CDR2 SQIVND (reference sequence). This CDR3 is CASSMALLPSGANVLTF. In DNA form, the CDR3 reads TGTGCCAGTAGTATGGCACTACTCCCCTCTGGGGCCAACGTCCTGACTTTC.

The CDR3 region has the DNA TGCGCCAGCAGCTTGCGGGGGCTCCCTGAAAAACTGTTTTTT. Its protein is CASSLRGLPEKLFF. The chain uses TRBV5-1 and TRBJ1-4; D possibly corresponds to TRBD1 (6 bases). The CDR3 runs 14 residues. V was clipped by 1 base and J by 7 bases, with 11 bases between them. Germline lookup yields CDR1 SGHRS and CDR2 YFSETQ.

The V and J genes are TRBV7-2 and TRBJ2-1, with a weak D call TRBD2 (5 bases). With 1 base removed from V and 4 bases from J, the gap between germline ends came to 11 bases. Germline CDR1 is SGHTA and CDR2 is FQGNSA. This CDR3 region has 15 residues. The CDR3 loop is CASSLVGGGYNEQFF. CDR3 nucleotide sequence: TGTGCCAGCAGCTTAGTTGGCGGAGGATACAATGAGCAGTTCTTC.

The chain carries TRBV6-6 and TRBJ2-7; 8 nucleotides agree with TRBD1. Germline V lookup: CDR1 MNHNY, CDR2 SVGAGI (reference sequence). J was trimmed by 7 bases and V by 6 bases; bases with no gene match: 8. The CDR3 covers 13 residues. The CDR3 loop is CASSRTGSGEQYF. In nucleotides, the CDR3 is TGTGCCAGCAGCCGGACAGGGTCGGGGGAGCAGTACTTC.

The chain uses TRBV4-1 and TRBJ1-5; 10 positions match TRBD1. With 0 bases clipped from V and 4 bases from J, the junction kept 6 bases outside the gene matches. Germline CDR1 and CDR2: MGHRA and YSYEKL. The CDR3 contains 17 residues. The CDR3 DNA follows: TGCGCCAGCAGCCAAGAAGAGACAGGGGGCCGGAATCAGCCCCAGCATTTT. Residues: CASSQEETGGRNQPQHF.

The chain couples TRBV14 to TRBJ2-2, with no clear D. Trimming shortened V by 6 bases and J by 1 base, and 9 bases separated the two germline ends. Germline V CDR1 and CDR2: SGHDN, FVKESK. The CDR3 runs to 14 residues. The CDR3 nucleotides are TGTGCCAGCAGTGGGATCGAGAACACCGGGGAGCTGTTTTTT. It codes for CASSGIENTGELFF.

In its sample, this clone was seen once. V is TRBV18 and J is TRBJ1-1, with 7 bases identical to TRBD1. Germline lookup yields CDR1 KGHSH and CDR2 LQKENI. The CDR3 extends over 14 amino acids. Trimming at V came to 5 bases and at J to 0 bases, leaving 3 bases not matched to a gene. DNA for the CDR3: TGTGCCAGCTCAGAACAGGGGATGAACACTGAAGCTTTCTTT. Its translation is CASSEQGMNTEAFF.

V is TRBV5-1 and J is TRBJ2-1, with D perhaps matching TRBD2 (5 bases). The CDR3 extends over 16 amino acids. V shed 0 bases and J shed 3 bases, with 13 bases lying between them. Germline V CDR1 and CDR2: SGHRS, YFSETQ. CDR3 nucleotides: TGCGCCAGCAGCTTGGAATTTGGGAGCATCTACAATGAGCAGTTCTTC. Its protein is CASSLEFGSIYNEQFF.

The CDR3 DNA follows: TGTGCCAGCAGGAGGACTAGCGGGAACCACAATGAGCAGTTCTTC. It yields the protein CASRRTSGNHNEQFF. The J gene is TRBJ2-1, the V gene TRBV7-3; 12 bases map to TRBD2. The CDR3 consists of 15 residues. Trimming at V came to 6 bases and at J to 5 bases, leaving 5 bases not matched to a gene. The germline CDR1 and CDR2 sequences are SGHTA and FQGTGA.

The genes are TRBV5-1 and TRBJ2-3; 10 positions agree with TRBD2. After removal of 2 bases from V and 1 base from J, the junction contained 7 bases not matched to a gene. Germline V gives CDR1 SGHRS, CDR2 YFSETQ. The CDR3 loop spans 17 amino acids. Here the CDR3 reads CASSLNPGTSGTDTQYF. The CDR3 coding sequence is TGCGCCAGCAGCTTAAACCCCGGGACTAGCGGCACAGATACGCAGTATTTT. Filled out from reference TRBV5-1 and TRBJ2-3, the complete variable domain reads KAGVTQTPRYLIKTRGQQVTLSCSPISGHRSVSWYQQTPGQGLQFLFEYFSETQRNKGNFPGRFSGRQFSNSRSEMNVSTLELGDSALYLCASSLNPGTSGTDTQYFGPGTRLTVL.

This chain connects TRBV5-1 to TRBJ2-7; 7 bases line up with TRBD1. The CDR3 contains 15 residues. Germline values: CDR1 SGHRS, CDR2 YFSETQ. V was pared by 4 bases and J by 6 bases, with 13 bases of the junction left unmatched. CDR3 loop: CASSRGGNDLSEQYF. CDR3 bases: TGCGCCAGCAGCAGAGGGGGCAACGACCTCTCCGAGCAGTACTTC.

V gene TRBV2 combines with J gene TRBJ2-4, with D hard to call. The CDR3 runs to 11 residues. Germline assignment: CDR1 SNHLY and CDR2 FYNNEI. Trimming stripped 5 bases from V and 8 bases from J, with 7 bases between. This chain's CDR3 is CASSYRDIQYF. The CDR3 DNA sequence: TGTGCCAGCAGTTACCGGGACATTCAGTACTTC.

V gene TRBV7-3 combines with J gene TRBJ2-1; TRBD2 aligns across 9 bases. The germline gives CDR1 SGHTA, CDR2 FQGTGA. The CDR3 is made up of 14 amino acids. The junction had 11 bases not matched to a gene; V was cut back by 8 bases and J by 9 bases. The CDR3 loop is CASAWAGGPSEQFF. In DNA, the CDR3 is TGTGCCAGCGCGTGGGCGGGAGGGCCTTCTGAGCAGTTCTTC.

For this clone: At the DNA level, this CDR3 is encoded by other sequences in the same sample as well. The chain joins TRBV29-1 to TRBJ1-2; D not resolved. Germline assignment: CDR1 SQVTM and CDR2 ANQGSEA. The V gene lost 1 base and the J gene lost 5 bases, with 14 bases spanning the gap. This CDR3 has 14 amino acids. CDR3 sequence (DNA): TGCAGCGTTGAAGGACGAGGTTTGGGGTATGGCTACACCTTC. Amino acid sequence: CSVEGRGLGYGYTF.

The chain links TRBV27 to TRBJ1-5, with TRBD1 matching 7 bases. This CDR3 comprises 16 residues. Germline CDR1 and CDR2: MNHEY and SMNVEV (reference sequence). V dropped 3 bases and J dropped 0; count of bases not matched to a gene: 5. In DNA, the CDR3 is TGTGCCAGCAGTTTGGTAGGGGGCCCTAGCAATCAGCCCCAGCATTTT. Its translation: CASSLVGGPSNQPQHF.

This chain uses TRBV28 with TRBJ2-3; D unresolved. The CDR3 has 12 amino acids. Trimming shortened V by 8 bases and J by 2 bases, and 8 bases separated the two germline ends. The germline V gene encodes CDR1 MDHEN and CDR2 SYDVKM. The CDR3 nucleotides read TGTGCCAGCCTACGTTACACAGATACGCAGTATTTT. This codes for CASLRYTDTQYF.

The chain has TRBV27 and TRBJ2-7; the match to TRBD1 covers 9 bases. V lost 7 bases to trimming and J lost 6 bases; unmatched junction nucleotides: 7. Germline V gene lookup returns CDR1 MNHEY and CDR2 SMNVEV (reference sequence). This CDR3 is 13 amino acids long. CDR3 nucleotide sequence: TGTGCCAGCAAATTGGGACAGGGTGGCGAGCAGTACTTC. This gives the protein CASKLGQGGEQYF.

The rearrangement uses TRBV9 and TRBJ1-2, with D perhaps TRBD1 (6 bases). Deletions cut 3 bases from V and 8 bases from J, with 11 bases between. The CDR3 runs 12 residues. Germline values: CDR1 SGDLS, CDR2 YYNGEE. CDR3 DNA sequence: TGTGCCAGCAGCGATGCCAGGGGAGGCTACACCTTC. Its protein product is CASSDARGGYTF.

The chain employs TRBV12-5 and TRBJ2-1; TRBD1 agrees at 7 bases. Trimming at V came to 2 bases and at J to 7 bases, leaving 8 bases not matched to a gene. Germline lookup yields CDR1 LGHNT and CDR2 FRNRAP. This CDR3 contains 15 residues. CDR3 amino acids: CASGLTRTGGNEQFF. As DNA, the CDR3 is TGTGCTAGTGGTTTGACAAGGACAGGAGGTAATGAGCAGTTCTTC.